Listed below are T cell receptor beta chains from one sample, sequenced in a study of blood T cells in healthy people across ages. A single record per CDR3 protein comes from TCRdb applying MiXCR to the 5' RACE reads. Of 500,000 to 550,000 distinct CDR3 sequences listed, 24% were seen once; the top ten hold around 10%. These data were also reused for a study on T cells of mothers and their children.

Sequenced input: blood. The receptor set was obtained from a boy between 10 and 17 years old in good health. Both conserved end residues are part of each CDR3. Each record gives: V gene, J gene, CDR3 length, clone size, D gene, CDR3 DNA, CDR3 protein. D genes are given only for firm matches. Some rows have no size entry. The others give once, few or many, or a class for an expanded clone.

v_call: TRBV5-4
j_call: TRBJ2-1
cdr3_length: 14
clone_size: -
d_call: -
cdr3_nt: TGTGCCAGCAGCCAAGATTTTGACTGGCATGAGCAGTTCTTC
cdr3_aa: CASSQDFDWHEQFF

v_call: TRBV6-6
j_call: TRBJ2-1
cdr3_length: 14
clone_size: few
d_call: -
cdr3_nt: TGTGCCAGCAGACCGTCGGGGTTCTACAATGAGCAGTTCTTC
cdr3_aa: CASRPSGFYNEQFF

v_call: TRBV5-5
j_call: TRBJ2-3
cdr3_length: 13
clone_size: -
d_call: -
cdr3_nt: TGTGCCAGCAGCTTTTACGGGACAGATACGCAGTATTTT
cdr3_aa: CASSFYGTDTQYF

v_call: TRBV6-5
j_call: TRBJ2-1
cdr3_length: 15
clone_size: -
d_call: -
cdr3_nt: TGTGCCAGCAGTTCTCCTAGGCTAGGAGCAAATGAGCAGTTCTTC
cdr3_aa: CASSSPRLGANEQFF

v_call: TRBV27
j_call: TRBJ2-5
cdr3_length: 15
clone_size: few
d_call: TRBD1
cdr3_nt: TGTGCCAGCAGTTTATCCGGGACAGCGAGCAAGACCCAGTACTTC
cdr3_aa: CASSLSGTASKTQYF

v_call: TRBV28
j_call: TRBJ2-3
cdr3_length: 14
clone_size: -
d_call: -
cdr3_nt: TGTGCCAGCAGTTTGAGGGAGTGGATAGATACGCAGTATTTT
cdr3_aa: CASSLREWIDTQYF

v_call: TRBV2
j_call: TRBJ2-1
cdr3_length: 15
clone_size: few
d_call: -
cdr3_nt: TGTGCCAGCAGTGAAGGAAGTCCAAGGGGGAATGAGCAGTTCTTC
cdr3_aa: CASSEGSPRGNEQFF

v_call: TRBV12-3/TRBV12-4
j_call: TRBJ2-1
cdr3_length: 14
clone_size: few
d_call: TRBD2
cdr3_nt: TGTGCCAGCACCCGAGCGGGAGTCTACAATGAGCAGTTCTTC
cdr3_aa: CASTRAGVYNEQFF

v_call: TRBV4-1
j_call: TRBJ2-5
cdr3_length: 16
clone_size: few
d_call: TRBD1
cdr3_nt: TGCGCCAGCAGCCAAGTACAGGGGGCCCTTGGAGAGACCCAGTACTTC
cdr3_aa: CASSQVQGALGETQYF

v_call: TRBV29-1
j_call: TRBJ2-2
cdr3_length: 16
clone_size: -
d_call: TRBD1
cdr3_nt: TGCAGCGTTGCTAGACAGGGGCAGACGAACACCGGGGAGCTGTTTTTT
cdr3_aa: CSVARQGQTNTGELFF

v_call: TRBV10-3
j_call: TRBJ2-1
cdr3_length: 14
clone_size: -
d_call: TRBD1
cdr3_nt: TGTGCCATCAGCCAGGGACAGGGCAACAATGAGCAGTTCTTC
cdr3_aa: CAISQGQGNNEQFF

v_call: TRBV20-1
j_call: TRBJ1-5
cdr3_length: 16
clone_size: -
d_call: -
cdr3_nt: TGCAGTGCGAGGTTCCAGGGGAGAATAAGCAATCAGCCCCAGCATTTT
cdr3_aa: CSARFQGRISNQPQHF

v_call: TRBV5-4
j_call: TRBJ2-5
cdr3_length: 17
clone_size: -
d_call: -
cdr3_nt: TGTGCCAGCAGCTTCGGGGTCAGGGGGGCCTCTCAAGAGACCCAGTACTTC
cdr3_aa: CASSFGVRGASQETQYF

v_call: TRBV19
j_call: TRBJ2-2
cdr3_length: 13
clone_size: -
d_call: -
cdr3_nt: TGTGCCAGTAGTTCGGGGGACGCCGGGGAGCTGTTTTTT
cdr3_aa: CASSSGDAGELFF

v_call: TRBV4-3
j_call: TRBJ1-4
cdr3_length: 15
clone_size: -
d_call: -
cdr3_nt: TGCGCCAGCAGCCAAGTTCTCAACTTGGAGGAAAAACTGTTTTTT
cdr3_aa: CASSQVLNLEEKLFF

v_call: TRBV20-1
j_call: TRBJ2-1
cdr3_length: 16
clone_size: -
d_call: TRBD2
cdr3_nt: TGCAGTGCTAGAGATCACGCGGGAGGAGGAAACAATGAGCAGTTCTTC
cdr3_aa: CSARDHAGGGNNEQFF

v_call: TRBV21-1
j_call: TRBJ2-5
cdr3_length: 11
clone_size: -
d_call: -
cdr3_nt: TGTGCCAGCAGCAAAGAGGCAAAGCAGTACTTC
cdr3_aa: CASSKEAKQYF

v_call: TRBV20-1
j_call: TRBJ2-7
cdr3_length: 13
clone_size: -
d_call: TRBD1
cdr3_nt: TGCAGTGCCAGTAGGCAGGGGGTGGGGGAGCGGTACTTC
cdr3_aa: CSASRQGVGERYF

v_call: TRBV25-1
j_call: TRBJ1-2
cdr3_length: 15
clone_size: -
d_call: -
cdr3_nt: TGTGCCAGCAGTGAATTAGCCGACCCTGTTTGGGGCTACACCTTC
cdr3_aa: CASSELADPVWGYTF

v_call: TRBV7-2
j_call: TRBJ2-5
cdr3_length: 15
clone_size: -
d_call: -
cdr3_nt: TGTGCCAGCAGCCCAAGAAGGCCCCAAGGGGAGACCCAGTACTTC
cdr3_aa: CASSPRRPQGETQYF

v_call: TRBV14
j_call: TRBJ2-1
cdr3_length: 21
clone_size: few
d_call: TRBD2
cdr3_nt: TGTGCCAGCAGCCAAAGTATCCAAAAACTAGCGGGAACTACGTTTTACAATGAGCAGTTCTTC
cdr3_aa: CASSQSIQKLAGTTFYNEQFF

v_call: TRBV6-6
j_call: TRBJ1-3
cdr3_length: 15
clone_size: few
d_call: TRBD1
cdr3_nt: TGTGCCATAAGCCGGGGACAGGGGTCTGGAAACACCATATATTTT
cdr3_aa: CAISRGQGSGNTIYF

v_call: TRBV14
j_call: TRBJ2-1
cdr3_length: 13
clone_size: few
d_call: -
cdr3_nt: TGTGCCAGCAGCCAACACGGGGGCCCTGAGCAGTTCTTC
cdr3_aa: CASSQHGGPEQFF

v_call: TRBV25-1
j_call: TRBJ2-2
cdr3_length: 16
clone_size: -
d_call: TRBD1
cdr3_nt: TGTGCCAGCAGTGTTTGGACAGGGGGGGACACCGGGGAGCTGTTTTTT
cdr3_aa: CASSVWTGGDTGELFF

v_call: TRBV4-1
j_call: TRBJ1-6
cdr3_length: 17
clone_size: -
d_call: TRBD1
cdr3_nt: TGCGCCAGCAGCCAAGCGGCCTTTGGGGACAGGGGTTCACCCCTCCACTTT
cdr3_aa: CASSQAAFGDRGSPLHF

v_call: TRBV5-1
j_call: TRBJ1-4
cdr3_length: 14
clone_size: -
d_call: -
cdr3_nt: TGCGCCAGCAGCTTGAGACAGCAAGATAAAAAACTGTTTTTT
cdr3_aa: CASSLRQQDKKLFF

v_call: TRBV7-9
j_call: TRBJ1-2
cdr3_length: 14
clone_size: -
d_call: -
cdr3_nt: TGTGCCAGCAGCTTTCGTGGGGGTGACTATGGCTACACCTTC
cdr3_aa: CASSFRGGDYGYTF

v_call: TRBV20-1
j_call: TRBJ2-1
cdr3_length: 13
clone_size: -
d_call: -
cdr3_nt: TGCAGTGCTAGTGACCTAGCGACATACGAGCAGTTCTTC
cdr3_aa: CSASDLATYEQFF

v_call: TRBV10-3
j_call: TRBJ1-1
cdr3_length: 12
clone_size: -
d_call: -
cdr3_nt: TGTGCCACCGGACGAGCGAACACTGAAGCTTTCTTT
cdr3_aa: CATGRANTEAFF

v_call: TRBV5-1
j_call: TRBJ2-2
cdr3_length: 17
clone_size: -
d_call: TRBD1
cdr3_nt: TGCGCCAGCAGCTTGGAGGCAGGGGGCTGGGGCACCGGGGAGCTGTTTTTT
cdr3_aa: CASSLEAGGWGTGELFF

v_call: TRBV30
j_call: TRBJ2-7
cdr3_length: 13
clone_size: -
d_call: TRBD2
cdr3_nt: TGTGCCTACCGGGCCCCGAGCGGGGACGAGCAGTACTTC
cdr3_aa: CAYRAPSGDEQYF

v_call: TRBV6-5
j_call: TRBJ2-2
cdr3_length: 13
clone_size: -
d_call: -
cdr3_nt: TGTGCCAGCAGAGGGGGTAGGACCGGGGAGCTGTTTTTT
cdr3_aa: CASRGGRTGELFF

v_call: TRBV4-3
j_call: TRBJ2-5
cdr3_length: 15
clone_size: -
d_call: -
cdr3_nt: TGCGCCAGCAGCCAAGCTCTGGGGGCCCAAGAGACCCAGTACTTC
cdr3_aa: CASSQALGAQETQYF

v_call: TRBV20-1
j_call: TRBJ2-4
cdr3_length: 16
clone_size: few
d_call: TRBD1
cdr3_nt: TGCAGTGCTAGACGGACAGGCGTTCTAGCCAAAAACATTCAGTACTTC
cdr3_aa: CSARRTGVLAKNIQYF

v_call: TRBV20-1
j_call: TRBJ1-1
cdr3_length: 13
clone_size: few
d_call: -
cdr3_nt: TGCAGTGCTAGTTGGGGAACAAACACTGAAGCTTTCTTT
cdr3_aa: CSASWGTNTEAFF

v_call: TRBV6-5
j_call: TRBJ2-7
cdr3_length: 15
clone_size: few
d_call: -
cdr3_nt: TGTGCCAGCAGTTACTCCAGTGGGCCCCCCTCCGAGCAGTACTTC
cdr3_aa: CASSYSSGPPSEQYF

v_call: TRBV7-9
j_call: TRBJ2-6
cdr3_length: 19
clone_size: -
d_call: TRBD2
cdr3_nt: TGTGCCACCCCAGGACTAGCGAAACCCGGAAGCTCTGGGGCCAACGTCCTGACTTTC
cdr3_aa: CATPGLAKPGSSGANVLTF

v_call: TRBV15
j_call: TRBJ1-4
cdr3_length: 13
clone_size: -
d_call: -
cdr3_nt: TGTGCCACCAGCAGATTTGCTGGGGAAAAACTGCTTTTT
cdr3_aa: CATSRFAGEKLLF

v_call: TRBV20-1
j_call: TRBJ2-7
cdr3_length: 13
clone_size: -
d_call: TRBD2
cdr3_nt: TGCAGTGCTAGACTAGCGGCGCCCTACGAGCAGTACTTC
cdr3_aa: CSARLAAPYEQYF

v_call: TRBV7-9
j_call: TRBJ2-1
cdr3_length: 15
clone_size: few
d_call: TRBD2
cdr3_nt: TGTGCCAGCAGCGTCGGGACTAGCGGGCACGATGAGCAGTTCTTC
cdr3_aa: CASSVGTSGHDEQFF

v_call: TRBV29-1
j_call: TRBJ1-1
cdr3_length: 12
clone_size: few
d_call: -
cdr3_nt: TGCAGCGTCGCTCTAGAGAACACTGAAGCTTTCTTT
cdr3_aa: CSVALENTEAFF

v_call: TRBV6-2/TRBV6-3
j_call: TRBJ2-7
cdr3_length: 11
clone_size: -
d_call: -
cdr3_nt: TGTGCCAGCCTAACATCCTACGAGCAGTACTTC
cdr3_aa: CASLTSYEQYF

v_call: TRBV7-8
j_call: TRBJ2-5
cdr3_length: 13
clone_size: -
d_call: -
cdr3_nt: TGTGCCAGCAGCTTCAGGATCCAAGAGACCCAGTACTTC
cdr3_aa: CASSFRIQETQYF

v_call: TRBV20-1
j_call: TRBJ2-3
cdr3_length: 13
clone_size: -
d_call: -
cdr3_nt: TGCAGTGCTAGGGACAGTATCACAGATACGCAGTATTTT
cdr3_aa: CSARDSITDTQYF

v_call: TRBV27
j_call: TRBJ2-1
cdr3_length: 15
clone_size: once
d_call: TRBD2
cdr3_nt: TGTGCCAGCAGTTTCAGCGGGGGGGTTGGTAGTGAGCAGTTCTTC
cdr3_aa: CASSFSGGVGSEQFF

v_call: TRBV15
j_call: TRBJ2-4
cdr3_length: 18
clone_size: -
d_call: -
cdr3_nt: TGTGCCACCAGCAGAGACCGGGTGCAGTTAAAATTAGGGGACATTCAGTGCTTC
cdr3_aa: CATSRDRVQLKLGDIQCF

v_call: TRBV7-2
j_call: TRBJ2-1
cdr3_length: 16
clone_size: few
d_call: -
cdr3_nt: TGTGCCAGCAGCCAAGACCGACTAGTGGGGGGAAATGAGCAGTTCTTC
cdr3_aa: CASSQDRLVGGNEQFF

v_call: TRBV5-1
j_call: TRBJ1-4
cdr3_length: 16
clone_size: -
d_call: -
cdr3_nt: TGCGCCAGCAGCTTGGCCGGGGCCCCAACTAATGAAAAACTGTTTTTT
cdr3_aa: CASSLAGAPTNEKLFF

v_call: TRBV7-2
j_call: TRBJ2-3
cdr3_length: 13
clone_size: -
d_call: -
cdr3_nt: TGTGCCAGCAGCTTCCAGCGTGAGGATACGCAGTATTTT
cdr3_aa: CASSFQREDTQYF

v_call: TRBV5-1
j_call: TRBJ2-7
cdr3_length: 14
clone_size: few
d_call: TRBD1
cdr3_nt: TGCGCCAGCGGCACCGGGACAGTGACCTACGAGCAGTACTTC
cdr3_aa: CASGTGTVTYEQYF

v_call: TRBV11-1
j_call: TRBJ2-5
cdr3_length: 22
clone_size: -
d_call: -
cdr3_nt: TGTGCCAGCAGCAACATTCTGGGCGCAGGTTGGTCGGCGTCCCTAGTAGAAGAGACCCAGTACTTC
cdr3_aa: CASSNILGAGWSASLVEETQYF

v_call: TRBV9
j_call: TRBJ2-3
cdr3_length: 15
clone_size: -
d_call: -
cdr3_nt: TGTGCCAGCAGCGTAGCCGGTAGTTTGGGGGATACGCAGTATTTT
cdr3_aa: CASSVAGSLGDTQYF

v_call: TRBV29-1
j_call: TRBJ2-5
cdr3_length: 15
clone_size: many
d_call: -
cdr3_nt: TGCAGCGTCCGAGATACTCGGCCAGTACAAGAGACCCAGTACTTC
cdr3_aa: CSVRDTRPVQETQYF

v_call: TRBV4-3
j_call: TRBJ2-3
cdr3_length: 14
clone_size: -
d_call: -
cdr3_nt: TGCGCCAGCAGCCAACCGGGACGGGTGGATACGCAGTATTTT
cdr3_aa: CASSQPGRVDTQYF

v_call: TRBV28
j_call: TRBJ2-7
cdr3_length: 14
clone_size: -
d_call: -
cdr3_nt: TGTGCCAGCAGTATTACCAGGAGAGCCTACGAGCAGTACTTC
cdr3_aa: CASSITRRAYEQYF

v_call: TRBV28
j_call: TRBJ1-2
cdr3_length: 15
clone_size: -
d_call: -
cdr3_nt: TGTGCCAGCAGTCCCGGGCCCTTCCTCCCTTATGGCTACACCTTC
cdr3_aa: CASSPGPFLPYGYTF